This T cell receptor (beta chain) was found in a study of blood T cell repertoires in COVID-19. Study at large: Material from acute and convalescent COVID-19 was sourced from the United States, Italy and Spain. Sample material is recorded as cDNA or gDNA derived from T cells, B-cell-depleted T cells, or PBMCs.

Authors' processing steps: Nucleated cell number was recorded as an estimate derived from reference gene primer amplification. Some clones are missing from TCRdb's copy, which holds only in-frame ones; the method was immunoSEQ multiplex PCR. Clone size and V and J calls were adopted from that table, with D and trimming inferred from the DNA. The data contain around 220,000 clones, roughly 90% of them seen just once; the ten biggest clones take up about 2.2%. The length of the CDR3 is 17 residues. The TCR sequence derives from a woman in her fifties or sixties with acute or convalescent COVID-19. The chain combines TRBV21-1 with TRBJ1-4; TRBD1 is taken as the D call from the table, unchecked against the DNA. TRBV21-1 is designated a pseudogene. Sequenced: peripheral blood. The CDR3 bases are TGTGCCAGCACCTCGGGGGACAGATATGCAACTAATGAAAAACTGTTTTTT. Its protein is CASTSGDRYATNEKLFF.